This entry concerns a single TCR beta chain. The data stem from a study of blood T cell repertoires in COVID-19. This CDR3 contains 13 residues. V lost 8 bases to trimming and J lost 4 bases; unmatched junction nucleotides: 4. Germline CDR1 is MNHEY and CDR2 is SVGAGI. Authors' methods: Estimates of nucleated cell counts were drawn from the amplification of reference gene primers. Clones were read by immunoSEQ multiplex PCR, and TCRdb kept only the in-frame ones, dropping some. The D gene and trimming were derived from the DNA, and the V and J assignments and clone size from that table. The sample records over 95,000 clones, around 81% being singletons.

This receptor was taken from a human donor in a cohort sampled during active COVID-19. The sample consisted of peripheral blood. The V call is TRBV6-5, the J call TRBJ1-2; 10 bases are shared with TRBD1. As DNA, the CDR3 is TGTGCCAGCGGGACAGGGGTAATCTATGGCTACACCTTC. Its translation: CASGTGVIYGYTF.